The source of this T cell receptor beta chain is a study of T cells in Graves' hyperthyroidism and ophthalmopathy. Study details: Peripheral blood was obtained at initial diagnosis, preceding any treatment.

RNA transcripts yielded amplified TCR beta CDR3 regions. The HTBI primer set drove a first-round RT-PCR of the TCR CDR3. MiXCR, run by TCRdb on the multiplex PCR reads, gives a single entry per CDR3 protein. The repertoire holds a few hundred thousand distinct CDR3 sequences, roughly 15% seen once, with about an eighth in the top ten. This CDR3 has 15 residues. The V and J ends lost 6 bases and 6 bases, in that order; junction bases with no gene match: 9. Germline V gene lookup returns CDR1 SEHNR and CDR2 FQNEAQ (reference sequence). There are many counts of this clonotype. PBMCs were obtained from approximately 10 ml fresh peripheral blood.

The origin of this receptor is a woman aged 40 to 49 with Graves' hyperthyroidism that later progressed to Graves' ophthalmopathy. The sequencing input was blood. V gene TRBV7-9 combines with J gene TRBJ1-1; 11 bases are a match to TRBD1. As DNA, the CDR3 is TGTGCCAGCAGGAAAACCGGGACAGGGGGTGCTGAAGCTTTCTTT. Its protein product is CASRKTGTGGAEAFF.